The clone carrying this T cell receptor beta chain was seen a handful of times. Trimming removed 6 bases at V and 5 bases at J, with 13 bases between. The CDR3 totals 13 residues. The germline gives CDR1 MDHEN, CDR2 SYDVKM. Regarding time point: blood 2 weeks post-SBRT. Sample treatment: 15 Gy SBRT to primary tumor, nephrectomy 4 weeks later. Serial blood draws occurred at baseline and 2 and 4 weeks post-SBRT. Clear cell pathology was present in this patient's renal cell carcinoma. Only in-frame clones appear in the TCRdb table, and some are missing; sequencing was by immunoSEQ multiplex PCR. This table has roughly 78,000 clones, 82% appearing once. The data are from a study of radiation and T cells in renal cell carcinoma. Background on the study: Nephrectomy followed 15 Gy stereotactic body radiation by 4 weeks.

The rearrangement uses TRBV28 and TRBJ2-5, with D hard to call. The starting material was blood, obtained from a patient whose treatment included radiotherapy and nephrectomy. This sequence was found in a man in his fifties or sixties with renal cell carcinoma. Here the CDR3 DNA reads TGTGCCAGCAGCCCCTCGATTTCTGAGACCCAGTACTTC. Encoded protein: CASSPSISETQYF. Filled out from reference TRBV28 and TRBJ2-5, the complete variable domain reads DVKVTQSSRYLVKRTGEKVFLECVQDMDHENMFWYRQDPGLGLRLIYFSYDVKMKEKGDIPEGYSVSREKKERFSLILESASTNQTSMYLCASSPSISETQYFGPGTRLLVL.